A single sample gave rise to the 30 T cell receptor beta chains below, sequenced in a study of response to subunit inactivated influenza vaccine. TCRdb reprocessed the RT-PCR reads with MiXCR, giving one entry per CDR3 protein. Found here are over 400,000 distinct CDR3 sequences, approximately 11% of them singletons; the top ten hold less than 15%. Here the sequenced sample was PBMCs from blood, taken more than 35 days after vaccination. The receptors were gathered from a man in his fifties who received an inactivated influenza vaccine.

The gene calls are TRBV7-8 and TRBJ2-7; no definite D call. The germline V and J ends were trimmed by 7 bases and 2 bases, with 12 bases remaining between them. CDR1 and CDR2 from the germline V gene are SGHVS and FQNEAQ. CDR3 length: 13 residues. The CDR3, as DNA: TGTGCCAGCATCCGGCCCCGGACCTACGAGCAGTACTTC. It translates to CASIRPRTYEQYF.

The J gene is TRBJ2-1, the V gene TRBV6-4; 12 bases align to TRBD2. The CDR3 is 16 residues long. The V gene end was trimmed by 6 bases and the J gene end by 7 bases; junction bases not matched to a gene: 10. CDR1 MRHNA and CDR2 SNTAGT come from the germline V gene. The CDR3 sequence: CASSKGASGRGNEQFF. For the CDR3, the DNA is TGTGCCAGCAGCAAAGGAGCTAGCGGGAGGGGAAATGAGCAGTTCTTC.

At least ten counts were recorded for this clonotype. The chain couples TRBV29-1 to TRBJ1-1; no firm D call. Trimming cost V 4 bases and J 6 bases, with 12 bases left between them. CDR1 and CDR2 from the germline V gene are SQVTM and ANQGSEA. CDR3 length: 12 residues. The CDR3: CSVADTLAEAFF. In nucleotides, the CDR3 is TGCAGCGTTGCAGACACCCTCGCTGAAGCTTTCTTT.

Only a few counts were recorded for this clonotype. The genes are TRBV20-1 and TRBJ2-1, with TRBD2 matching 10 bases. After removal of 5 bases from V and 12 bases from J, the junction contained 7 bases not matched to a gene. Germline V gene lookup returns CDR1 DFQATT and CDR2 SNEGSKA (reference sequence). The CDR3 runs 12 residues. CDR3 sequence: CSAASGRAGQFF. The DNA of the CDR3 is TGCAGTGCTGCAAGCGGGAGGGCCGGGCAGTTCTTC.

This chain connects TRBV20-1 to TRBJ2-7; D remains unclear. The CDR3 sequence is 13 residues long. V lost 4 bases, J lost 2 bases, and 12 bases lay in between. Germline loops: CDR1 DFQATT, CDR2 SNEGSKA (reference sequence). This CDR3 is CSATRLNTYEQYF. DNA for the CDR3: TGCAGTGCTACGCGGCTTAATACCTACGAGCAGTACTTC.

This chain links TRBV6-1 with TRBJ2-7; D gene unclear. Germline V gene data show CDR1 as MNHNS and CDR2 as SASEGT. V lost 11 bases and J lost 3, with 11 bases in between. The CDR3 has 11 amino acids. CDR3 DNA sequence: TGTGCCGGAAGGACCCACTACGAGCAGTACTTC. It is translated as CAGRTHYEQYF.

This clonotype has more than one count but fewer than ten. The genes are TRBV18 and TRBJ1-4; 7 nucleotides agree with TRBD1. J lost 8 bases, V lost 3 bases, and 6 bases had no gene match. This CDR3 contains 14 residues. Germline values: CDR1 KGHSH, CDR2 LQKENI. CDR3 sequence reads: CASSPGQSDEKLFF. The DNA for the CDR3 is TGTGCCAGCTCACCGGGACAGTCAGACGAAAAACTGTTTTTT.

This chain links TRBV7-9 with TRBJ2-2; D remains ambiguous. This CDR3 has 14 residues. Germline V lookup: CDR1 SEHNR, CDR2 FQNEAQ (reference sequence). V lost 9 bases and J 6 bases, leaving 17 bases between the germline ends. In DNA form, the CDR3 reads TGTGCCAGAAGCGCCTCGACACGGGCCGGGGAGCTGTTTTTT. Translating gives CARSASTRAGELFF.

This rearrangement joins TRBV20-1 to TRBJ2-3; 11 nucleotides align to TRBD2. The CDR3 has 16 residues. The ends lost 7 bases at V and 3 bases at J; junction bases unmatched: 12. Per the germline V gene, CDR1 is DFQATT and CDR2 is SNEGSKA (reference sequence). The CDR3 spells CSVHTLAGGGTDTQYF. CDR3 nucleotide sequence: TGCAGTGTCCACACTCTAGCGGGAGGTGGTACAGATACGCAGTATTTT.

This clonotype appeared a few times. The chain links TRBV7-3 to TRBJ1-6; D might be TRBD1 (5 bases). This CDR3 region has 15 residues. The V gene's germline CDR1 is SGHTA and CDR2 FQGTGA. V was shortened by 5 bases and J by 6 bases, with 14 bases between the two germline ends. CDR3 DNA: TGTGCCAGCAGCCCTGGGGCATGGGGTAATTCACCCCTCCACTTT. Encoded protein: CASSPGAWGNSPLHF.

The chain couples TRBV7-6 to TRBJ2-1; 7 bases are a match to TRBD2. Germline trimming cut 3 bases from V and 8 bases from J; bases unmatched to any gene: 10. Germline V gene lookup returns CDR1 SGHVS and CDR2 FNYEAQ. This CDR3 contains 15 residues. The CDR3 coding sequence is TGTGCCAGCAGCTTTAATGGCGGGAGTCTCTATGAGCAGTTCTTC. Its protein product is CASSFNGGSLYEQFF.

The chain couples TRBV11-3 to TRBJ2-3; tentatively, D is TRBD2 (6 bases). V was cut by 1 base and J by 6 bases, with 17 bases left in between. Germline V CDR1 and CDR2: SGHNT, YENEEA. CDR3 length equals 16 residues. In nucleotides, the CDR3 is TGTGCCAGCAGCTTAGCCGGGGGTGTTTCTGCGGATACGCAGTATTTT. Translating it yields CASSLAGGVSADTQYF.

This clonotype has a single count. The chain is built from TRBV11-1 and TRBJ2-3, with a possible D match to TRBD2 (6 bases). Trimming took 5 bases from V and 10 from J, leaving 13 bases between them. Germline V gene lookup returns CDR1 SGHAT and CDR2 FQDESV (reference sequence). CDR3 length equals 12 residues. CDR3 protein: CASSRTIKAQYF. The CDR3 DNA reads TGTGCCAGCAGCCGGACTATCAAGGCGCAGTATTTT. The entire variable domain, with the rest obtained from reference TRBV11-1 and TRBJ2-3, is as follows: EAEVAQSPRYKITEKSQAVAFWCDPISGHATLYWYRQILGQGPELLVQFQDESVVDDSQLPKDRFSAERLKGVDSTLKIQPAELGDSAMYLCASSRTIKAQYFGPGTRLTVL.

The chain has TRBV20-1 and TRBJ2-3; 8 bases agree with TRBD2. Germline lookup yields CDR1 DFQATT and CDR2 SNEGSKA (reference sequence). The length of the CDR3 is 17 residues. Unmatched junction bases numbered 15, after V lost 6 bases and J lost 1 base. CDR3 sequence: CSAMGLVLAPRTDTQYF. The CDR3, as DNA: TGCAGTGCAATGGGACTAGTCTTAGCCCCTCGCACAGATACGCAGTATTTT.

V usage is TRBV28 and J usage is TRBJ2-7; D unresolved. Germline assignment: CDR1 MDHEN and CDR2 SYDVKM. The CDR3 totals 13 residues. V was clipped by 1 base and J by 4 bases, with 8 bases between them. CDR3 sequence: CASSLLMAYEQYF. The CDR3 DNA follows: TGTGCCAGCAGTTTATTGATGGCATACGAGCAGTACTTC.

The J gene is TRBJ2-1, the V gene TRBV7-9, with TRBD2 as a possible D gene (7 bases). V gave up 4 bases and J gave up 5 bases, with 12 bases separating them. Germline V gene sequence: CDR1 SEHNR, CDR2 FQNEAQ (reference sequence). CDR3 length: 14 amino acids. CDR3 protein: CASSWGGLNNEQFF. Here the CDR3 DNA reads TGTGCCAGCAGCTGGGGGGGGCTCAACAATGAGCAGTTCTTC.

This clonotype was seen more than once but under ten times. V usage is TRBV6-1 and J usage is TRBJ1-5; no firm D call. CDR1 and CDR2 from the germline V gene are MNHNS and SASEGT. The CDR3 spans 15 residues. Trimming removed 6 bases from V and 0 bases from J, with 12 bases in between. CDR3 sequence: CASRIWGNSNQPQHF. CDR3 coding DNA: TGTGCCAGCAGGATATGGGGAAATAGCAATCAGCCCCAGCATTTT.

This clonotype has only a few counts. This chain links TRBV28 with TRBJ2-7; TRBD2 matches 8 bases. CDR1 is MDHEN and CDR2 is SYDVKM in the germline V gene. This CDR3 region has 15 residues. V was clipped by 8 bases and J by 4 bases; unmatched bases: 13. The DNA of the CDR3 is TGTGCCAGCCTATTTGAAAGCGGGAGCGTGTACGAGCAGTACTTC. Translated: CASLFESGSVYEQYF.

The CDR3 sequence: CASSPRGLGYNEQFF. As DNA, the CDR3 is TGTGCCAGCAGCCCCCGGGGCCTCGGCTACAATGAGCAGTTCTTC. The chain couples TRBV14 to TRBJ2-1; D is tentatively TRBD1 or TRBD2 (5 bases each). CDR1 is SGHDN, CDR2 FVKESK, per germline. The ends were cut back, 4 bases at V and 3 bases at J, with 13 bases in the middle. The CDR3 sequence is 15 residues long.

The V call is TRBV7-3, the J call TRBJ1-1; perhaps TRBD1 as D (6 bases). The CDR3 covers 13 residues. V dropped 4 bases and J dropped 11 bases, with 17 bases sitting between them. Per the germline V gene, CDR1 is SGHTA and CDR2 is FQGTGA. CDR3 protein: CASSWGTREVAFF. The CDR3 nucleotides are TGTGCCAGCAGCTGGGGGACAAGGGAGGTGGCTTTCTTT.

This clonotype was seen at least ten times. The J gene is TRBJ2-5, the V gene TRBV20-1; either TRBD1 or TRBD2 may fit D (5 bases each). V was cut by 6 bases and J by 0 bases, with 17 bases left in between. Per germline, CDR1 DFQATT and CDR2 SNEGSKA (reference sequence). This CDR3 is 15 amino acids long. CDR3 bases: TGCAGTGCAGACCGGGACCCCCAGTACCAAGAGACCCAGTACTTC. Its protein product is CSADRDPQYQETQYF.

This sequence joins TRBV7-2 and TRBJ2-1; the D call may be TRBD1 or TRBD2 (5 bases each). This CDR3 spans 16 amino acids. Germline CDR1 reads SGHTA; CDR2 reads FQGNSA. V gave up 5 bases and J gave up 1 base, with 15 bases separating them. The CDR3 DNA sequence: TGTGCCAGCAGCGGACCGGGACCCTCGTCCTACAATGAGCAGTTCTTC. This codes for CASSGPGPSSYNEQFF.

This chain uses TRBV7-2 with TRBJ2-1; possible D gene TRBD1, 6 bases. Looked up from germline, CDR1 is SGHTA and CDR2 is FQGNSA. Trimming left V 2 bases short and J 4 bases short, with 15 bases between. This CDR3 spans 16 amino acids. The CDR3 sequence is CASSLSRWGRYNEQFF. In DNA form, the CDR3 reads TGTGCCAGCAGCTTATCTAGGTGGGGGCGGTACAATGAGCAGTTCTTC.

This clonotype was detected ten times or more. At one of its ends the junction is not consistent with the germline gene, which may arise from a read error. This rearrangement joins TRBV20-1 to TRBJ1-2, with 7 nucleotides matching TRBD1. The CDR3 spans 16 residues. CDR1 is DFQATT, CDR2 SNEGSKA, per germline (reference sequence). The CDR3 region is CSAGEPGQVGRNGYTF. As DNA, the CDR3 is TGCAGTGCTGGAGAACCCGGACAGGTGGGAAGGAATGGCTACACCTTC.

This clonotype turned up a few times. The chain links TRBV5-6 to TRBJ2-5, with 7 bases identical to TRBD2. The V gene's germline CDR1 is SGHDT and CDR2 YYEEEE. Trimming cost V 10 bases and J 5 bases; bases outside gene matches: 11. This CDR3 is built from 13 residues. CDR3 coding DNA: TGTGCCGGCCTGACTTGGGGGGGGGAGACCCAGTACTTC. It codes for CAGLTWGGETQYF.

This chain joins TRBV3-1 and TRBJ2-7; D gene unclear. Trimming cost V 0 bases and J 0 bases, with 9 bases left between them. The germline gives CDR1 LGHDT, CDR2 YNNKEL (reference sequence). This CDR3 spans 15 amino acids. The CDR3 nucleotides read TGTGCCAGCAGCCAAGAACCAGTTGGCTCCTACGAGCAGTACTTC. This encodes CASSQEPVGSYEQYF.

V is TRBV28 and J is TRBJ1-6, with D perhaps TRBD1 (6 bases). Germline lookup yields CDR1 MDHEN and CDR2 SYDVKM. The CDR3 consists of 13 residues. The V gene lost 4 bases and the J gene lost 9 bases, with 10 bases spanning the gap. The CDR3 bases are TGTGCCAGCAGTTCAGGGGTTGCTTCACCCCTCCACTTT. Amino acid sequence: CASSSGVASPLHF.

This clonotype was seen ten or more times. The rearrangement links TRBV7-9 to TRBJ1-4, with D possibly matching TRBD1 (6 bases). CDR3 length: 15 residues. Germline assignment: CDR1 SEHNR and CDR2 FQNEAQ (reference sequence). Trimming left V 5 bases short and J 4 bases short, with 14 bases between. The CDR3 protein is CASSPWTANNEKLFF. CDR3 nucleotides: TGTGCCAGCAGCCCTTGGACAGCCAATAATGAAAAACTGTTTTTT.

The rearrangement links TRBV7-2 to TRBJ2-7; D is possibly TRBD2 (6 bases). The germline V gene encodes CDR1 SGHTA and CDR2 FQGNSA. The CDR3 has 16 residues. Trimming cost V 1 base and J 4 bases, with 17 bases left between them. CDR3 nucleotide sequence: TGTGCCAGCAGCTTAGTCGCGGGGCGGATCGGGTACGAGCAGTACTTC. Translation: CASSLVAGRIGYEQYF.

This clonotype was seen repeatedly, ten times or more. This rearrangement joins TRBV20-1 to TRBJ1-4, with no clear D. The germline CDR1 and CDR2 sequences are DFQATT and SNEGSKA (reference sequence). The CDR3 contains 13 residues. V shed 3 bases and J shed 4 bases, with 9 bases lying between them. This CDR3 is CSASKAVNEKLFF. CDR3 DNA: TGCAGTGCTAGTAAGGCAGTTAATGAAAAACTGTTTTTT.